Presented here are 31 T cell receptor beta chains from one specimen sequenced in a study of monozygotic twins with inflammatory bowel disease. No DNA is given; TCRdb re-called the 5' RACE reads and lists each CDR3 protein once. The sample table includes roughly 200,000 distinct CDR3 sequences. Sequencing input: blood. These receptors were taken from a human donor with ulcerative colitis or Crohn's disease, or a healthy co-twin of an affected twin (not recorded which).

The chain links TRBV5-1 to TRBJ1-4. Germline CDR1 is SGHRS and CDR2 is YFSETQ. The CDR3 covers 15 residues. The CDR3 loop is CASSLAANKGEKLFF.

The CDR3 loop is CASSLSLAGPTDTQYF. The chain links TRBV5-1 to TRBJ2-3; no DNA is available, so the TRBD2 call from TCRdb remains unchecked. The CDR3 loop spans 16 amino acids. CDR1 is SGHRS, CDR2 YFSETQ, per germline.

The chain uses TRBV27 and TRBJ2-3; TCRdb calls TRBD2, which cannot be checked without DNA. Germline V CDR1 and CDR2: MNHEY, SMNVEV (reference sequence). CDR3 size: 17 residues. This CDR3 reads CASSLYRGIGGLDTQYF.

This chain links TRBV6-2 or TRBV6-3 with TRBJ2-1; TCRdb proposes TRBD1, but this gene call is untestable without DNA. Germline CDR1 is MNHEY and CDR2 is SVGEGT. CDR3 length: 14 amino acids. Here the CDR3 reads CASREQTGYNEQFF.

This chain links TRBV5-1 with TRBJ2-2; the D call of TRBD2 rests on TCRdb alone, since no DNA is present to check it. CDR1 SGHRS and CDR2 YFSETQ come from the germline V gene. CDR3 length equals 17 residues. This CDR3 is CASSFDSGRARTGELFF.

The CDR3 loop is CASSKGLGGLASFQYF. The chain carries TRBV12-3 or TRBV12-4 and TRBJ2-4; TCRdb selects TRBD2, and the lack of DNA leaves this call unchecked. The CDR3 runs 16 residues.

The J gene is TRBJ1-4, the V gene TRBV30. Germline V CDR1 and CDR2: GTSNPN, SVGIG (reference sequence). The CDR3 contains 13 residues. CDR3 protein: CAWRAATNEKLFF. The whole variable domain, remainder taken from reference TRBV30 and TRBJ1-4, is SQTIHQWPATLVQPVGSPLSLECTVEGTSNPNLYWYRQAAGRGLQLLFYSVGIGQISSEVPQNLSASRPQDRQFILSSKKLLLSDSGFYLCAWRAATNEKLFFGSGTQLSVL.

The chain has TRBV7-3 and TRBJ2-5; TCRdb calls TRBD1, which cannot be checked without DNA. The CDR3 sequence is 13 residues long. Germline-derived CDR1 and CDR2 are SGHTA and FQGTGA. The CDR3 here is CASSSRGPETQYF.

The chain couples TRBV7-2 to TRBJ2-5. Germline V gene lookup returns CDR1 SGHTA and CDR2 FQGNSA. The CDR3 runs to 14 residues. CDR3 sequence: CASSLDTNQETQYF.

This chain links TRBV7-6 with TRBJ1-3. CDR3 size: 15 residues. The germline V gene has CDR1 SGHVS and CDR2 FNYEAQ. The CDR3: CASSPRRAAGNTIYF.

J is TRBJ1-4 and V is TRBV4-1. The CDR3 spans 14 residues. Germline V gene sequence: CDR1 MGHRA, CDR2 YSYEKL. This chain's CDR3 is CASSPQRINEKLFF.

This rearrangement joins TRBV27 to TRBJ2-3; the D gene TCRdb calls, TRBD2, cannot be checked with no DNA. CDR3 length: 17 amino acids. CDR1 is MNHEY, CDR2 SMNVEV, per germline (reference sequence). This CDR3 is CASSPVTAGGLRDTQYF.

This chain uses TRBV4-1 with TRBJ2-5. The CDR3 is 12 residues long. Germline assignment: CDR1 MGHRA and CDR2 YSYEKL. The CDR3: CASSQHTETQYF.

The chain uses TRBV28 and TRBJ2-7; TCRdb names TRBD1, which stays unverified in the absence of DNA. CDR1 and CDR2 (germline): MDHEN, SYDVKM. This CDR3 has 15 amino acids. The CDR3 is CASAQPGTGLYEQYF. The full variable domain, in which reference TRBV28 and TRBJ2-7 provide the parts outside the CDR3, is DVKVTQSSRYLVKRTGEKVFLECVQDMDHENMFWYRQDPGLGLRLIYFSYDVKMKEKGDIPEGYSVSREKKERFSLILESASTNQTSMYLCASAQPGTGLYEQYFGPGTRLTVT.

The V gene is TRBV15, the J gene TRBJ2-7. The CDR3 consists of 13 residues. Per germline, CDR1 LNHNV and CDR2 YYDKDF (reference sequence). CDR3 sequence reads: CATSIRGSYEQYF. Using reference TRBV15 and TRBJ2-7 for the parts outside the CDR3, the full variable domain is DAMVIQNPRYQVTQFGKPVTLSCSQTLNHNVMYWYQQKSSQAPKLLFHYYDKDFNNEADTPDNFQSRRPNTSFCFLDIRSPGLGDTAMYLCATSIRGSYEQYFGPGTRLTVT.

The chain employs TRBV4-1 and TRBJ1-2. There are 13 residues in the CDR3. Germline-derived CDR1 and CDR2 are MGHRA and YSYEKL. CDR3 residues: CASSQVMMVGYTF.

The CDR3 spells CASSRDGKKLFF. The genes are TRBV6-5 and TRBJ1-4; TCRdb picks TRBD1, but there is no DNA to check that call. Germline V gene lookup returns CDR1 MNHEY and CDR2 SVGAGI. The CDR3 length is 12 residues.

The chain is built from TRBV7-2 and TRBJ2-3; TCRdb reports TRBD2, a call that lacks DNA to check it against. The CDR3 covers 17 residues. CDR1 SGHTA and CDR2 FQGNSA come from the germline V gene. CDR3 loop: CASSWGLAGGSMDTQYF.

J is TRBJ1-5 and V is TRBV5-5; the TRBD1 assignment by TCRdb is unverifiable without DNA. The CDR3 totals 15 residues. The germline gives CDR1 SGHKS, CDR2 YYEKEE (reference sequence). The CDR3 sequence: CASSGTGDSNQPQHF.

J is TRBJ1-2 and V is TRBV4-1; without DNA, the TCRdb call of TRBD1 cannot be checked. The CDR3 is 14 residues long. CDR1 is MGHRA and CDR2 is YSYEKL in the germline V gene. The CDR3 protein is CASSQDPGTGGDTF.

The rearrangement links TRBV6-5 to TRBJ1-1. The CDR3 spans 14 residues. Germline lookup yields CDR1 MNHEY and CDR2 SVGAGI. The CDR3 sequence is CASRLSGGSTEAFF.

J is TRBJ2-7 and V is TRBV7-8. CDR3 length: 15 residues. Germline V lookup: CDR1 SGHVS, CDR2 FQNEAQ. Here the CDR3 reads CASSLAKFLPYEQYF.

The chain links TRBV4-2 to TRBJ2-1; lacking DNA, the TRBD1 call made by TCRdb goes unchecked. Germline assignment: CDR1 LGHNA and CDR2 YNFKEQ. The CDR3 spans 15 residues. CDR3 amino acids: CASSQDVDRYNEQFF.

V and J are TRBV9 and TRBJ2-1; the TCRdb call, TRBD2, lacks DNA for checking. CDR3 length equals 13 residues. Germline V gene sequence: CDR1 SGDLS, CDR2 YYNGEE. CDR3 region: CASSVLPLDEQFF.

CDR3 region: CASSLGAGTVRETQYF. The V and J genes are TRBV7-2 and TRBJ2-5; TCRdb's D call of TRBD1 is untestable without DNA. Per germline, CDR1 SGHTA and CDR2 FQGNSA. This CDR3 is 16 amino acids long.

This sequence joins TRBV5-1 and TRBJ1-3. The CDR3 loop spans 15 amino acids. Germline V gene sequence: CDR1 SGHRS, CDR2 YFSETQ. The CDR3 region is CASSLVAGSGNTIYF.

The chain recombines TRBV3-1 with TRBJ2-1; the TRBD2 assignment by TCRdb is unverifiable without DNA. Germline CDR1 is LGHDT and CDR2 is YNNKEL (reference sequence). The CDR3 consists of 15 residues. CDR3: CASSQREGRYNEQFF.

CDR3 loop: CASSRTGGNEKLFF. The chain joins TRBV12-3 or TRBV12-4 to TRBJ1-4; TCRdb returns TRBD1, unconfirmable since there is no DNA. This CDR3 spans 14 amino acids.

The chain has TRBV5-1 and TRBJ2-1; TCRdb reports TRBD2, a call that lacks DNA to check it against. Germline loops: CDR1 SGHRS, CDR2 YFSETQ. The CDR3 contains 16 residues. This CDR3 reads CASSSNPLAGNNEQFF.

The J gene is TRBJ1-1, the V gene TRBV10-3. The CDR3 length is 14 residues. The germline gives CDR1 ENHRY, CDR2 SYGVKD. This chain's CDR3 is CAISEVAGNTEAFF.

The rearrangement links TRBV4-2 to TRBJ2-3; TCRdb picks TRBD2, but there is no DNA to check that call. The germline V gene has CDR1 LGHNA and CDR2 YNFKEQ. The CDR3 runs to 15 residues. CDR3: CASSQVAGDADTQYF.